This T cell receptor beta chain was sequenced for a study of cytomegalovirus exposure and HLA in healthy donors. In the study overall: Sequencing of 150 million to 200 million T cells in an earlier analysis found 100 million to 140 million unique TCR beta sequences.

CDR1 MGHRA and CDR2 YSYEKL come from the germline V gene. The CDR3 spans 17 residues. Trimming removed 0 bases at V and 7 bases at J, with 22 bases between. The study ran its PCR with 60 Vbeta and 13 Jbeta primers. The protocol was immunoSEQ multiplex PCR, while the TCRdb copy is restricted to in-frame clones and leaves out a portion. The sample gives 90,000 to 110,000 clones, around 75% of which show up once; approximately 6.9% is in the top ten. As for this clone: Its antigen is unidentified.

Study-wide results and caveats: Later on, a genetic analysis was performed. It linked a missense variant in DCLRE1C with V- and J-gene trimming of TCR beta. Most observed TCR sequences were rare, whereas some public TCRs were detected in many donors.

The rearrangement joins TRBV4-1 to TRBJ2-7, with TRBD2 as a possible D gene (5 bases). The sample taken for sequencing was PBMCs. This TCR was recovered from a man aged 30-40 years in good health and CMV-seropositive. In nucleotides, the CDR3 is TGCGCCAGCAGCCAAGATTGGAGGCCCGACGGCAAATGGGAGCAGTACTTC. Translation: CASSQDWRPDGKWEQYF.